The rows below give T cell receptor beta chains drawn from one sample of a study of a mutant IDH1 vaccine in newly diagnosed glioma. Their target antigens are unknown. The assay was immunoSEQ multiplex PCR, and TCRdb's table has in-frame clones only and misses some. The sample lists around 36,000 clones, about nine tenths occurring once. Here the sequenced sample was PBMCs, taken from a glioma patient whose treatment included an IDH1 peptide vaccine. The receptors originated from a man between 45 and 60 years old with glioma. The CDR3 runs from the conserved cysteine through the conserved F or W. The order of the fields is J gene, V gene, D gene, clone size, CDR3 DNA, CDR3 protein. D genes are given only for firm matches. Only part of the rows carry a size: once, few, many, or a class if the clone is expanded.

TRBJ2-5	TRBV6-5	TRBD2	few	TGTGCCAGCAGTGGGAGCGGGAGTGAGACCCAGTACTTC	CASSGSGSETQYF
TRBJ2-1	TRBV7-6	TRBD2	-	TGTGCCAGCAGCCCTAGCGGGCCGGCTTACCGCTCCTACAATGAGCAGTTCTTC	CASSPSGPAYRSYNEQFF
TRBJ2-1	TRBV7-9	TRBD2	-	TGTGCCAGCAGTCCGGCTAGCGGGAGGAATGAGCAGTTCTTC	CASSPASGRNEQFF
TRBJ2-7	TRBV6-5	-	-	TGTGCCAGCAGTTATGATCCCAGATCCTACGAGCAGTACTTC	CASSYDPRSYEQYF
TRBJ1-5	TRBV7-9	-	-	TGTGCCAGCAGCTTAGGTACAGGGTTCAATCAGCCCCAGCATTTT	CASSLGTGFNQPQHF
TRBJ1-1	TRBV5-6	-	-	TGTGCCAGCAGCTTGGGGTGGGCAAGTATGAACACTGAAGCTTTCTTT	CASSLGWASMNTEAFF
TRBJ2-5	TRBV2	-	-	TGTGCCAGTGACCAGGACGTGCTGTACTTC	CASDQDVLYF
TRBJ1-1	TRBV25-1	-	-	TGTGCCAGCAAAGCGGGGATGAACACTGAAGCTTTCTTT	CASKAGMNTEAFF
TRBJ1-5	TRBV5-6	-	-	TGTGCCAGCAGCGATTGGGGGGGGGAGTGGGGGCAGCCCCAGCATTTT	CASSDWGGEWGQPQHF
TRBJ1-1	TRBV6-6	TRBD1	-	TGTGCCAGCACCTCGACAGGGAGAGGGCTTGAAGCTTTCTTT	CASTSTGRGLEAFF
TRBJ1-1	TRBV5-8	TRBD1	-	TGTGCCAGCAGCGCTAGGACAGGGTTGAACACTGAAGCTTTCTTT	CASSARTGLNTEAFF
TRBJ2-5	TRBV10-1	TRBD1	-	TGCGCCAGCAGTGCGACAGGGGCCCGAGAGACCCAGTACTTC	CASSATGARETQYF
TRBJ1-5	TRBV7-2	-	-	TGTGCCAGCAGCTTAGAAGGGTCTAATCAGCCCCAGCATTTT	CASSLEGSNQPQHF
TRBJ2-1	TRBV5-1	-	once	TGCGCCAGCAGCTTGGTTGTAGCGTCCAATGAGCAGTTCTTC	CASSLVVASNEQFF
TRBJ2-1	TRBV5-1	-	-	TGCGCCAGCAGCTTGGTTGGAGGAGCACAATCACAGAATGAGCAGTTCTTC	CASSLVGGAQSQNEQFF
TRBJ1-2	TRBV5-1	-	-	TGCGCCAGCAGCTTGGACAGGGTAATGAACTATGGCTACACCTTC	CASSLDRVMNYGYTF
TRBJ1-6	TRBV14	-	-	TGTGCCAGCAGCCAAGAGAGGGGCCGGGCGGATTCACCCCTCCACTTT	CASSQERGRADSPLHF
TRBJ1-2	TRBV30	TRBD1	-	TGTGCCTGGAGGCTAGGACAGGGGGCGGTTGGCTACACCTTC	CAWRLGQGAVGYTF
TRBJ2-7	TRBV11-1	-	-	TGTGCCAGCAGCTTAGCCCCCACAAAGCAGTACTTC	CASSLAPTKQYF
TRBJ2-1	TRBV5-6	-	-	TGTGCCAGCAGCTTGGGGACCGCTAGCTCCTACAATGAGCAGTTCTTC	CASSLGTASSYNEQFF
TRBJ1-1	TRBV7-9	-	-	TGTGCCAGCAGCTTCGGGGGGACGAACACTGAAGCTTTCTTT	CASSFGGTNTEAFF
TRBJ2-5	TRBV29-1	TRBD1	-	TGCAGCGTTGAAGGGGACAGGCAAGAGACCCAGTACTTC	CSVEGDRQETQYF
TRBJ2-7	TRBV6-1	-	-	TGTGCCAGCAGTGAAGCGCTGGACAGTTCCTACGAGCAGTACTTC	CASSEALDSSYEQYF
TRBJ2-7	TRBV18	-	-	TGTGCCAGCTCACCAATACGATCCTCCTACGAGCAGTACTTC	CASSPIRSSYEQYF
TRBJ2-7	TRBV30	-	-	TGTGCCTGGAGAAGGTTTCCTTCCTACGAGCAGTACTTC	CAWRRFPSYEQYF
TRBJ1-5	TRBV19	TRBD1	-	TGTGCCAGTAGTATTGACAGGGGAAGCAATCAGCCCCAGCATTTT	CASSIDRGSNQPQHF
TRBJ1-5	TRBV30	TRBD1	few	TGTGCCTGGAGGTACGGGACAGGGGAGCGTCAGCCCCAGCATTTT	CAWRYGTGERQPQHF
TRBJ1-4	TRBV25-1	-	-	TGTGCCAGCAGTGAATCACGAGGCGCTAATGAAAAACTGTTTTTT	CASSESRGANEKLFF
TRBJ2-2	TRBV5-1	-	-	TGCGCCAGCAGCTTGTTCCGCCCGGGACACCCTAACACCGGGGAGCTGTTTTTT	CASSLFRPGHPNTGELFF
TRBJ1-2	TRBV7-6	-	-	TGTGCCAGCAGCTTAGCTTCGAGCAACTATGGCTACACCTTC	CASSLASSNYGYTF
TRBJ1-2	TRBV27	-	-	TGTGCCAGCAGTTTATCTGTCGGACAGACCTATGGCTACACCTTC	CASSLSVGQTYGYTF
TRBJ2-7	TRBV13	-	-	TGTGCCAGCAGCCCGAGGGACCATTCCCCGTACTTC	CASSPRDHSPYF
TRBJ2-1	TRBV30	TRBD1	-	TGTGCCTGGAACAGGGGGGCCAATGAGCAGTTCTTC	CAWNRGANEQFF
TRBJ1-1	TRBV11-3	TRBD1	-	TGTGCCAGCAGCTCTGACAGGGACACTGAAGCTTTCTTT	CASSSDRDTEAFF
TRBJ1-2	TRBV6-5	-	-	TGTGCCAGCAGCTCCTGGAGTGGACTTGGCTACACCTTC	CASSSWSGLGYTF
TRBJ2-5	TRBV4-2	-	-	TGTGCCAGCAGCCAGGCTAGCGGACAGCAAGAGACCCAGTACTTC	CASSQASGQQETQYF
TRBJ1-5	TRBV19	-	-	TGTGCCAGTAGTGAGGGCCAGCCCCAGCATTTT	CASSEGQPQHF
TRBJ2-7	TRBV7-2	-	-	TGTGCCAGCAGCCCCGAGGGTAGGGCAGACGAGCAGTACTTC	CASSPEGRADEQYF
TRBJ2-5	TRBV29-1	-	-	TGCAGCGCCACCGGAAAGACCCAGTACTTC	CSATGKTQYF
TRBJ1-2	TRBV15	-	-	TGTGCCACCAGCAGATCCCAGGCCAGGGTTGGCTATGGCTACACCTTC	CATSRSQARVGYGYTF
TRBJ1-3	TRBV6-6	-	-	TGTGCCAGCAGCACCGCGAGGGGATCTGGAAACACCATATATTTT	CASSTARGSGNTIYF
TRBJ2-5	TRBV5-6	-	-	TGTGCCAGCAGCTCGGATTTGGGACATCTGAGGGCGGTGACCCAGTACTTC	CASSSDLGHLRAVTQYF
TRBJ2-5	TRBV6-6	TRBD1	once	TGTGCCAGCAGCCCTTCGAGGACAGGCCAAGAGACCCAGTACTTC	CASSPSRTGQETQYF
TRBJ1-3	TRBV5-6	-	-	TGTGCCAGCAGACCAACAGGGAGCTCTGGAAACACCATATATTTT	CASRPTGSSGNTIYF
TRBJ2-6	TRBV5-1	TRBD1	-	TGCGCCAGCCTGGGACAGCACTCTGGGGCCAACGTCCTGACTTTC	CASLGQHSGANVLTF
TRBJ2-6	TRBV6-1	-	-	TGTGCCAGCAGTGGTGAGGGGGCTGGGGCCAACGTCCTGACTTTC	CASSGEGAGANVLTF
TRBJ1-3	TRBV7-9	-	-	TGTGCCAGCAGCTTACCACTGATATCTGGAAACACCATATATTTT	CASSLPLISGNTIYF
TRBJ2-5	TRBV5-6	-	once	TGTGCCAGCAGCTTGGTTAGGGGTGAGACCCAGTACTTC	CASSLVRGETQYF
TRBJ1-5	TRBV13	TRBD1	-	TGTGCCAGCAGCTTTTCGAACAGGGGGAATCAGCCCCAGCATTTT	CASSFSNRGNQPQHF
TRBJ2-7	TRBV7-9	-	-	TGTGCCAGCAGCCCAAACAGCGTCTCCTACGAGCAGTACTTC	CASSPNSVSYEQYF
TRBJ1-3	TRBV4-2	TRBD1	once	TGTGCCAGCAGCCAAGTGTTTGGGACAGTCGGCTCTGGAAACACCATATATTTT	CASSQVFGTVGSGNTIYF
TRBJ1-2	TRBV9	TRBD1	-	TGTGCCAGCAGCCCCCGGGACAGGGACTATGGCTACACCTTC	CASSPRDRDYGYTF
TRBJ2-7	TRBV2	-	-	TGTGCCAGCAGTACTAACAGACTCTACGAGCAGTACTTC	CASSTNRLYEQYF
TRBJ2-7	TRBV5-6	TRBD1	-	TGTGCCAGCAGCGATCTCAGGGGGAGACTAATCTACGAGCAGTACTTC	CASSDLRGRLIYEQYF
TRBJ2-7	TRBV2	TRBD2	-	TGTGCCAGTGGGACTAGCGGGGCGTCTCGTCCCGAGCAGTACTTC	CASGTSGASRPEQYF